These T cell receptor beta chains were read from a single sample in a study of blood T cell repertoires in COVID-19. Measured with immunoSEQ multiplex PCR; TCRdb has only the in-frame clones, and not every one. There are fewer than 30,000 clones in the sample; 90% to 95% occur only once, and about 15% lies in the top ten. The material sequenced was peripheral blood. These receptors were obtained from a human donor with active COVID-19. The donor label of this sample is uncertain. Both conserved end residues are part of each CDR3. A clone size is listed for some rows: how often the clone was seen (once, few, many), or a class if it is expanded.

clone_size	v_call	cdr3_aa
.	TRBV19	CASSMGVQGSPETQYF
.	TRBV5-1	CASSPKAQVTDTQYF
.	TRBV29-1	CSVGTSGAYPYEQYF
once	TRBV6-4	CASSASFTGELFF
.	TRBV27	CASSSMHSNNYGYTF
.	TRBV27	CASSAGQGYDSGGQETQYF
.	TRBV4-3	CASSQVTGIIEQFF
.	TRBV19	CASSIKTGTGDYGYTF
.	TRBV4-1	CASSQVLAGALGDNEQFF
.	TRBV6-2/TRBV6-3	CASSYEAGGVYEQYF
once	TRBV28	CASSPPGGAGNQPQHF
once	TRBV5-6	CASSYPGTGGNTIYF
.	TRBV10-3	CAISGPGTSGTKGRDSSYNEQFF
once	TRBV7-9	CASSLDRGLPGHNEQFF
once	TRBV7-2	CASSLGVGGGQPQHF
.	TRBV12-3/TRBV12-4	CASSLNRAVEQYF